Given below is one T cell receptor beta chain in context. The antigen is unknown. This sample was included in a study of OX40 agonist ivuxolimab in advanced cancers. From germline, CDR1 is LNHDA and CDR2 SQIVND (reference sequence). Trimming removed 7 bases at V and 0 bases at J, with 10 bases between. The CDR3 sequence is 14 residues long. Only in-frame clones appear in the TCRdb table, and some are missing; sequencing was by immunoSEQ multiplex PCR. The sample holds fewer than 90,000 clones, approximately 85% seen once. Study-wide results and limits: Researchers did not determine the expanded peripheral T cells' antigen specificity. Partly responding patients at 0.1-3.0 mg/kg showed some of the smallest clonal expansion.

The genes are TRBV19 and TRBJ1-3, with a tentative D call TRBD1 (6 bases). The sample here was CD4+ or CD8+ T cells sorted from blood, taken in a trial of the OX40 agonist ivuxolimab. The sequence was collected from an adult with an advanced solid tumor such as melanoma, head and neck, liver or kidney cancer. The CDR3 nucleotides read TGTGCCAGTACCTTACAGGGCTCTGGAAACACCATATATTTT. Residues: CASTLQGSGNTIYF.